The rows below give T cell receptor beta chains drawn from one sample of a study of cytomegalovirus exposure and HLA in healthy donors. Data came from immunoSEQ multiplex PCR; TCRdb stores just in-frame clones and leaves some out. The sample contains around 180,000 clones, less than 85% of which appear only once. Sequences were obtained from PBMCs. These receptors were collected from a man aged 40-50 years in good health and CMV-seronegative. CDR3s include the opening cysteine and the closing phenylalanine or tryptophan.

V	J	CDR3
TRBV10-3	TRBJ1-5	CAISEGGDGNQPQHF
TRBV15	TRBJ2-7	CATSRNSGTGGYEQYF
TRBV9	TRBJ2-7	CASSVATGTYEQYF
TRBV19	TRBJ1-2	CASSTGTGGPYGYTF
TRBV5-1	TRBJ2-3	CASRRTSGGPTDTQYF
TRBV5-6	TRBJ2-7	CASNFGGTGASHYEQYF
TRBV29-1	TRBJ2-4	CSVSTGTGLAKNIQYF
TRBV7-8	TRBJ1-3	CASSLSDGDTIYF
TRBV7-3	TRBJ2-1	CASSLQRTSGMNEQFF
TRBV11-3	TRBJ2-3	CASSLSNLRTDTQYF
TRBV7-6	TRBJ2-5	CASSLFSGIGRKETQYF
TRBV5-1	TRBJ1-4	CASRRTGENEKLFF
TRBV5-5	TRBJ2-7	CASSFGQGAVYEQYF